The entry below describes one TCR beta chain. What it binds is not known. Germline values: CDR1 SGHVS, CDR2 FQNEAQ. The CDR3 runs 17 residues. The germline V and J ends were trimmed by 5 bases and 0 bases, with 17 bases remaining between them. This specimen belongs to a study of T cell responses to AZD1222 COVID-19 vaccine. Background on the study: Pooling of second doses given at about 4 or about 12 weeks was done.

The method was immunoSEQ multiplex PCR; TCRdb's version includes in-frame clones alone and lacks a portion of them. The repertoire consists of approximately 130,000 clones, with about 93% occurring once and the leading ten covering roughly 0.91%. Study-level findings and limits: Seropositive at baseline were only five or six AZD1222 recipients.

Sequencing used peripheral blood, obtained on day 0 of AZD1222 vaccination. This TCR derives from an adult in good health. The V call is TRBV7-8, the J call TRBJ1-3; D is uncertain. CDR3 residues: CASSVVLPRASGNTIYF. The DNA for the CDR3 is TGTGCCAGCAGCGTAGTACTCCCACGGGCCTCTGGAAACACCATATATTTT.